This TCR beta chain came from a study of brain T cells in children with intractable seizures. Only cases whose brain tissue showed the highest T cell transcript signatures were sequenced. Before surgery, patients took at least one anti-epileptic drug. The protocol was immunoSEQ multiplex PCR, while the TCRdb copy is restricted to in-frame clones and leaves out a portion. The table shows about 120,000 clones, with 90% to 95% occurring only once. With respect to this clone: Its antigen is not known.

Study-wide points: Absence of clones before surgery may stem from lower sequencing depth. Only CDR3 sequence similarity suggested viral specificity, without known HCMV serostatus.

This sample comprised peripheral blood, obtained at surgery. The origin of this receptor is a boy younger than two with hemimegalencephaly and intractable seizures.

DNA for the CDR3: TGTGCCAGCAGCAAAGGGTCCGAGGTCAAGGGCACTGAAGCTTTCTTT. This sequence encodes CASSKGSEVKGTEAFF. The V gene is TRBV21-1, the J gene TRBJ1-1. TRBV21-1 is given as a pseudogene. The CDR3 length is 16 residues.